These 12 T cell receptor beta chains were sequenced from one sample in a study of shared clonotypes between healthy human individuals. Libraries were prepared by immunoSEQ multiplex PCR; TCRdb keeps only in-frame clonotypes and omits some of them. This repertoire shows roughly 2.4 million clones, approximately 94% found once; its top ten account for 0.13%. The source material was naive CD4+ T cells sorted from blood. Stated subset: CD45RA+ positively selected. The receptors come from a man between 18 and 29 years old in good health.

A word on this clone: One end of the junction fails to match germline, which may point to a read error. The J gene is TRBJ2-7, the V gene TRBV11-2, with D unresolved. CDR3 size: 13 residues. In germline, CDR1 is SGHAT, CDR2 FQNNGV. In nucleotides, the CDR3 is TGTGCCAGCAGCCCACGCAGGACCGATGAGAGCTTTTTC. It codes for CASSPRRTDESFF.

The chain couples TRBV4-3 to TRBJ2-7, with 13 bases identical to TRBD2. J lost 6 bases, V lost 0 bases, and 5 bases had no gene match. The CDR3 has 16 residues. Germline V gives CDR1 LGHNA, CDR2 YSLEER. The DNA of the CDR3 is TGCGCCAGCAGCCAAGAGCCAAGACTAGCGGGAGGCGAGCAGTACTTC. Its translation: CASSQEPRLAGGEQYF.

The V and J genes are TRBV5-6 and TRBJ2-3, with 7 bases aligning to TRBD2. CDR1 and CDR2 (germline): SGHDT, YYEEEE. The CDR3 totals 16 residues. Trimming removed 4 bases from V and 6 bases from J; junction bases left unmatched: 14. Here the CDR3 reads CASSLEGSGILDTQYF. The CDR3, as DNA: TGTGCCAGCAGCCTCGAGGGGAGCGGGATTTTGGATACGCAGTATTTT.

The chain carries TRBV7-2 and TRBJ2-5; D is perhaps TRBD1 (6 bases). The CDR3 contains 15 residues. From germline, CDR1 is SGHTA and CDR2 FQGNSA. V gave up 1 base and J gave up 1 base, with 10 bases separating them. CDR3 amino acids: CASSLGDKTQETQYF. The CDR3 DNA is TGTGCCAGCAGCTTAGGGGACAAGACCCAAGAGACCCAGTACTTC. The full variable domain, completed using reference TRBV7-2 and TRBJ2-5, is GAGVSQSPSNKVTEKGKDVELRCDPISGHTALYWYRQSLGQGLEFLIYFQGNSAPDKSGLPSDRFSAERTGGSVSTLTIQRTQQEDSAVYLCASSLGDKTQETQYFGPGTRLLVL.

This sequence joins TRBV10-3 and TRBJ2-1; D gene unclear. Per germline, CDR1 ENHRY and CDR2 SYGVKD. The CDR3 runs 11 residues. Deletions cut 8 bases from V and 5 bases from J, with 7 bases between. DNA for the CDR3: TGTGCCATCGGTTCGAACAATGAGCAGTTCTTC. Protein: CAIGSNNEQFF.

A word on this clone: Other nucleotide sequences in the sample specify the same CDR3. This chain connects TRBV5-1 to TRBJ2-3; TRBD2 agrees at 9 bases. The CDR3 is made up of 15 amino acids. Germline values: CDR1 SGHRS, CDR2 YFSETQ. Unmatched junction bases numbered 4, after V lost 5 bases and J lost 0 bases. The CDR3 sequence: CASRTSGASTDTQYF. CDR3 DNA sequence: TGCGCCAGCAGGACTAGCGGAGCGAGCACAGATACGCAGTATTTT.

The chain carries TRBV6-5 and TRBJ2-1; D tentatively reads TRBD1 or TRBD2 (7 bases each). This CDR3 is 13 amino acids long. The V end was cut by 6 bases, the J end by 8 bases, with 14 bases between. The germline V gene has CDR1 MNHEY and CDR2 SVGAGI. Here the CDR3 reads CASRLPGGDEQFF. The CDR3 coding sequence is TGTGCCAGCAGATTACCAGGGGGGGATGAGCAGTTCTTC.

This clone was recorded only once. This chain connects TRBV5-1 to TRBJ2-1, with 9 bases that match TRBD1. V trimming: 3 bases; J trimming: 8 bases; junction bases outside the gene matches: 12. The CDR3 contains 16 residues. Germline lookup yields CDR1 SGHRS and CDR2 YFSETQ. The DNA of the CDR3 is TGCGCCAGCAGCTGGGGCCCCGGGACAGGGAGCGATGAGCAGTTCTTC. As protein: CASSWGPGTGSDEQFF.

The chain is built from TRBV6-1 and TRBJ2-1; D gene uncertain. In germline, CDR1 is MNHNS, CDR2 SASEGT. CDR3 length: 15 amino acids. V dropped 2 bases and J dropped 2 bases, with 10 bases sitting between them. The CDR3 here is CASSELGRAYNEQFF. The CDR3 nucleotides are TGTGCCAGCAGTGAACTAGGAAGGGCCTACAATGAGCAGTTCTTC.

This clone was recorded once. The V call is TRBV5-1, the J call TRBJ2-5; D may be TRBD1 (6 bases). This CDR3 has 15 residues. V lost 2 bases, J lost 1 base, and 12 bases lay in between. Germline V CDR1 and CDR2: SGHRS, YFSETQ. The CDR3 is CASSFLTGFQETQYF. The CDR3 DNA is TGCGCCAGCAGCTTCCTGACAGGCTTCCAAGAGACCCAGTACTTC.

The V gene is TRBV27, the J gene TRBJ1-1; TRBD1 might be the D (5 bases). This CDR3 has 15 residues. Germline CDR1 and CDR2: MNHEY and SMNVEV (reference sequence). V was cut by 2 bases and J by 4 bases, with 14 bases left in between. CDR3 in amino acids: CASSLIGGSATEAFF. CDR3 in DNA: TGTGCCAGCAGTTTAATTGGGGGTTCGGCCACTGAAGCTTTCTTT.

This clone showed up just once. This specimen includes other DNA sequences encoding the same CDR3. The chain has TRBV29-1 and TRBJ2-5; D remains unclear. Trimming shortened V by 6 bases and J by 5 bases, and 10 bases separated the two germline ends. Germline-derived CDR1 and CDR2 are SQVTM and ANQGSEA. The CDR3 spans 11 residues. The CDR3 DNA reads as TGCAGCGTCTTAGCTGGGGAGACCCAGTACTTC. It yields the protein CSVLAGETQYF.